This passage covers 3 T cell receptor beta chains from one sample sequenced in a study of T cells after yellow fever vaccination. TCRdb used MiXCR to reprocess the 5' RACE reads, holding one entry per CDR3 protein. The sample lists 450,000 to 650,000 distinct CDR3 sequences; roughly 12% were seen once. Sequences were derived from PBMCs, sampled on the day of the yellow fever booster vaccination. The receptors shown here come from a young man who received the YFV17D yellow fever vaccine.

In this sample, this clonotype turned up many times. The chain has TRBV28 and TRBJ1-2, with no clear D. In germline, CDR1 is MDHEN, CDR2 SYDVKM. This CDR3 contains 12 residues. Trimming shortened V by 4 bases and J by 2 bases, and 5 bases separated the two germline ends. For the CDR3, the DNA is TGTGCCAGCAGTTCGGACAACTATGGCTACACCTTC. It codes for CASSSDNYGYTF.

This clonotype was counted a few times. This chain links TRBV10-3 with TRBJ2-1; 8 bases are shared with TRBD2. Trimming at V came to 8 bases and at J to 7 bases, leaving 10 bases not matched to a gene. The CDR3 has 14 amino acids. Germline V CDR1 and CDR2: ENHRY, SYGVKD. The CDR3 reads CAIASGSGWNEQFF. CDR3 nucleotide sequence: TGTGCCATCGCAAGCGGGAGTGGCTGGAATGAGCAGTTCTTC.

The sample holds a few counts of this clonotype. The V and J genes are TRBV7-9 and TRBJ1-1, with unresolved D. Germline CDR1 and CDR2: SEHNR and FQNEAQ (reference sequence). The CDR3 loop spans 13 amino acids. V was cut by 6 bases and J by 8 bases, with 16 bases left in between. CDR3 sequence: CASSHRQTGEAFF. The CDR3 DNA is TGTGCCAGCAGTCATCGGCAAACTGGGGAAGCTTTCTTT.